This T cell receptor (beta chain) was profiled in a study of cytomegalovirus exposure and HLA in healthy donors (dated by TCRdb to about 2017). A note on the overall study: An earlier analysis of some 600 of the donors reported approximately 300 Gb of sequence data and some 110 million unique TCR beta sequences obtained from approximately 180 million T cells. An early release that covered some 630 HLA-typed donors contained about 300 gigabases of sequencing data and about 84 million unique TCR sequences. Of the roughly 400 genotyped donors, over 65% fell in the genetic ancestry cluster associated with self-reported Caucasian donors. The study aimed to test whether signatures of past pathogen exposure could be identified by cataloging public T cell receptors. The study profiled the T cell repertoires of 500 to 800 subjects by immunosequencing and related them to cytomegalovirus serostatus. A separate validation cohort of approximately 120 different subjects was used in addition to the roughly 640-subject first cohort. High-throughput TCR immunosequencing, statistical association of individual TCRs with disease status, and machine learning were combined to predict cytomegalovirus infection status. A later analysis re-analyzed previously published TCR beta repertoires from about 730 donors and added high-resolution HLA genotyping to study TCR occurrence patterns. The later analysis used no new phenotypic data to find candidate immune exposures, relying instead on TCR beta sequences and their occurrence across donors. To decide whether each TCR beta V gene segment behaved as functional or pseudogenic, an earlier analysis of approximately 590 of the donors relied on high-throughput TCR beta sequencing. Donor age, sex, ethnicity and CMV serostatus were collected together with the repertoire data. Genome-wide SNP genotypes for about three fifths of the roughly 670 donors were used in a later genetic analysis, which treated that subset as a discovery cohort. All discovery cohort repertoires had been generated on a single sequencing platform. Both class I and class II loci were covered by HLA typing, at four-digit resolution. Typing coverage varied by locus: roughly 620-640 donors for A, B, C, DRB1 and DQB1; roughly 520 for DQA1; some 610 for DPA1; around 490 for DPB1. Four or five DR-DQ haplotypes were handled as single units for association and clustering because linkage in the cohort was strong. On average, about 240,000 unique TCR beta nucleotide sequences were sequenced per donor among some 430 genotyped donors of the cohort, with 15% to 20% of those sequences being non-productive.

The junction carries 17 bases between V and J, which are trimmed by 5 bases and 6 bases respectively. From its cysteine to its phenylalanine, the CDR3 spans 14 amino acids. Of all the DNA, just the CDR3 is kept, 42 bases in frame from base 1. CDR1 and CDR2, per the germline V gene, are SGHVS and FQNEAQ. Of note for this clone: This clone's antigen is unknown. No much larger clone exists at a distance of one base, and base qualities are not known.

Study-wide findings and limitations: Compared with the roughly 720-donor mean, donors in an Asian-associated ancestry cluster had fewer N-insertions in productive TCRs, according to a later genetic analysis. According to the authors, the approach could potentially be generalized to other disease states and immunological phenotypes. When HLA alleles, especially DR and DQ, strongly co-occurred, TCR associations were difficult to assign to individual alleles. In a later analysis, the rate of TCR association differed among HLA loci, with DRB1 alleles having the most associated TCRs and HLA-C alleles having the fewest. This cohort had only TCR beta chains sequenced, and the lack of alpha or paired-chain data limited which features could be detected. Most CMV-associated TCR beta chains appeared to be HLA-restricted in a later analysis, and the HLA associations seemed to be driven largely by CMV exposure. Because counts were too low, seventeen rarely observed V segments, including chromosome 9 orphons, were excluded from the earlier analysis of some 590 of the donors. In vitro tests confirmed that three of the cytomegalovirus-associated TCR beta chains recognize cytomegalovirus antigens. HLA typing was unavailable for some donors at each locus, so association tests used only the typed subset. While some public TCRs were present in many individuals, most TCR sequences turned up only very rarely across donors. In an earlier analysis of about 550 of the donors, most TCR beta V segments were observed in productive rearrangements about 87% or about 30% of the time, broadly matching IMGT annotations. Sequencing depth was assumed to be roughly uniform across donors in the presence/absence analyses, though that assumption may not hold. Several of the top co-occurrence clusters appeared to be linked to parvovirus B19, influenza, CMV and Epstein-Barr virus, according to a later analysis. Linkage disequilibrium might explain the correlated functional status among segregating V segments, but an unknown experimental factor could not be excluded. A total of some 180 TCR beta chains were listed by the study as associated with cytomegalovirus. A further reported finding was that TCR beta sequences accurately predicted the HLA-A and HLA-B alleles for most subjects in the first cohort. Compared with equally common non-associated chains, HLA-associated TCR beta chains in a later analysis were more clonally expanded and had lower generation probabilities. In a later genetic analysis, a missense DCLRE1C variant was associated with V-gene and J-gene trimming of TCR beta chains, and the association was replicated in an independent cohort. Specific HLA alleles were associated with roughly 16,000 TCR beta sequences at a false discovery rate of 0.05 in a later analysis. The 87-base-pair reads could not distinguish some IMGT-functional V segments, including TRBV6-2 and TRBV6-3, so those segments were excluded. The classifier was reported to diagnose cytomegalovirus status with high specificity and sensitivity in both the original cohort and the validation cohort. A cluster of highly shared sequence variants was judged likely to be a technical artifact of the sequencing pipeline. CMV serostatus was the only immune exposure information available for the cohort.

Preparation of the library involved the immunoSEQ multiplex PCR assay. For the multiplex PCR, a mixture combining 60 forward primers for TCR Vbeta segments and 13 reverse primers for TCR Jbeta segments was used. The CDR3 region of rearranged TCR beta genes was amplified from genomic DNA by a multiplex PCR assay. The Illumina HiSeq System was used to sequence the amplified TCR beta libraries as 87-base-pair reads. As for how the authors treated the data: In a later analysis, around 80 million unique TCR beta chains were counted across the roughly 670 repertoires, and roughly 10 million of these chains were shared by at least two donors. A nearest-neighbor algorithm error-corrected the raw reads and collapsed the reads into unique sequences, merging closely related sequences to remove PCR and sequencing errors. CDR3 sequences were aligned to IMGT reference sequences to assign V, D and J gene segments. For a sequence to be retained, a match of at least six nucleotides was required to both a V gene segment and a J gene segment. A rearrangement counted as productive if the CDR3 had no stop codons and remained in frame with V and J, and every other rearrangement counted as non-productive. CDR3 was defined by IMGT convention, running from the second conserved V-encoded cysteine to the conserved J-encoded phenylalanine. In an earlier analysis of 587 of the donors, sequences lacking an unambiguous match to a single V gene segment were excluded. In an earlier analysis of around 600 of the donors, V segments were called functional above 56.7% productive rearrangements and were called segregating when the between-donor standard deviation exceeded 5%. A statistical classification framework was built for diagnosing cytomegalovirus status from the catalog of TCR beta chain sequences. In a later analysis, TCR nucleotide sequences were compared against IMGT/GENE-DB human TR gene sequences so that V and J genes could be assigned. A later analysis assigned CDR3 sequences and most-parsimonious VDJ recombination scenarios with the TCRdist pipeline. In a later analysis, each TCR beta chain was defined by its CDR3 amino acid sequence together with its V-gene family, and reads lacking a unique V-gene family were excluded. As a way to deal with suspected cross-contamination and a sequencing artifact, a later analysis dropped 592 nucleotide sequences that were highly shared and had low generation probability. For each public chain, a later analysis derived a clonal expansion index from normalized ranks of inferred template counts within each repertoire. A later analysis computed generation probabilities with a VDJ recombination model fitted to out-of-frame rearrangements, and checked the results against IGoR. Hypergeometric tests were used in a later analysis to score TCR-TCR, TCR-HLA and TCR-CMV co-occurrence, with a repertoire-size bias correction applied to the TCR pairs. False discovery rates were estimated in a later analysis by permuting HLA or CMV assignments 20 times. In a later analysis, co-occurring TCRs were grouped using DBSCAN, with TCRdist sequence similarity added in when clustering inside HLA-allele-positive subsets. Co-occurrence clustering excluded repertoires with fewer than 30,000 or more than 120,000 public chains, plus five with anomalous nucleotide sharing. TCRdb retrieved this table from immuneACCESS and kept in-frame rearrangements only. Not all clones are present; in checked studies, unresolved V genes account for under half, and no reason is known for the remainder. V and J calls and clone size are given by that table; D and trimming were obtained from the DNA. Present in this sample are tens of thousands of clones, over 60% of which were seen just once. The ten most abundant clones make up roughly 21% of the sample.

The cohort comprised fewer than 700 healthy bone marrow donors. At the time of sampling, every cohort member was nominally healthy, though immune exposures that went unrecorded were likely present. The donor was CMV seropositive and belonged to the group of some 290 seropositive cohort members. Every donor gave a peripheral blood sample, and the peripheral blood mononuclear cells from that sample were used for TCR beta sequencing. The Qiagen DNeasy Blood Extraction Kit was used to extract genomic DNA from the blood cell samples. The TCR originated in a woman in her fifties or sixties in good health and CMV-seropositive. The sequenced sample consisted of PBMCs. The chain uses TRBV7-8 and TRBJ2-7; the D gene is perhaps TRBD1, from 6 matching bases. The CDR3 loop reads CASSRPGTYFEQYF. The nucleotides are TGTGCCAGCAGCCGTCCCGGGACATATTTCGAGCAGTACTTC. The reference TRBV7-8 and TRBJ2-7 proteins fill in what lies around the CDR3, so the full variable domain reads GAGVSQSPRYKVAKRGQDVALRCDPISGHVSLFWYQQALGQGPEFLTYFQNEAQLDKSGLPSDRFFAERPEGSVSTLKIQRTQQEDSAVYLCASSRPGTYFEQYFGPGTRLTVT.